This TCR beta chain derives from a study of blood T cells in healthy people across ages. Turning to this clonotype: Here the CDR3 omits its conserved ending phenylalanine or tryptophan, so a read error is the likely source. It is unclear where the CDR3 begins or ends on the DNA, so no DNA is shown, and the CDR3 is as TCRdb lists it.

Germline CDR1 and CDR2: SGHAT and FQNNGV. The CDR3 numbers 18 amino acids, ends counted. Through a sample-barcoded 5' primer and a J-beta primer mix, a second PCR was run for 7 to 11 cycles. TCRdb passed the 5' RACE reads through MiXCR, listing each CDR3 protein once. The data contain about 590,000 distinct CDR3 sequences, about 30% of them singletons. The source is a woman over 75 in good health. The V and J genes are TRBV11-2 and TRBJ2-5; TRBD1 is the table's D call and was not checked against the DNA. The sample was blood. The CDR3 protein is CASSLAGSKLRGSRDPVL.